A selection of T cell receptor beta chains follows, all from one sample in a study of T cell changes during pregnancy in multiple sclerosis. Only in-frame clones appear in the TCRdb table, and some are missing; sequencing was by immunoSEQ multiplex PCR. Among 40,000 to 45,000 clones, more than 85% were seen once, and the ten largest hold around 7%. The input for sequencing was CD8+ T cells from peripheral blood mononuclear cells, taken in the third trimester of pregnancy. All receptors derive from a female donor with multiple sclerosis, enrolled in a pregnancy study. Each CDR3 is given with its conserved first and last residue. A D gene is named only where the DNA matches it firmly.

cdr3_length: 17; d_call: -; j_call: TRBJ2-3; v_call: TRBV7-6; cdr3_nt: TGTGCCAGCAGCCCGCCGAGTGGGAGCGGATTCGGAGATACGCAGTATTTT; cdr3_aa: CASSPPSGSGFGDTQYF
cdr3_length: 17; d_call: TRBD1; j_call: TRBJ2-7; v_call: TRBV9; cdr3_nt: TGTGCCAGCAGCGTAGAGGGGGGACAGGGGCCTTGGGACGAGCAGTACTTC; cdr3_aa: CASSVEGGQGPWDEQYF
cdr3_length: 14; d_call: TRBD1; j_call: TRBJ1-5; v_call: TRBV27; cdr3_nt: TGTGCCAGCAGTAGGACAGGAAGCAATCAGCCCCAGCATTTT; cdr3_aa: CASSRTGSNQPQHF
cdr3_length: 15; d_call: TRBD1; j_call: TRBJ2-1; v_call: TRBV4-3; cdr3_nt: TGCGCCAGCAGCCAGCACAGGGGGTCCTACAATGAGCAGTTCTTC; cdr3_aa: CASSQHRGSYNEQFF
cdr3_length: 16; d_call: TRBD1; j_call: TRBJ2-2; v_call: TRBV29-1; cdr3_nt: TGCAGCGTTGAAGGGGGGGACAGGGGGAACACCGGGGAGCTGTTTTTT; cdr3_aa: CSVEGGDRGNTGELFF
cdr3_length: 18; d_call: TRBD2; j_call: TRBJ2-3; v_call: TRBV7-2; cdr3_nt: TGTGCCAGCAGCTTAGCAATAGCGGGGGGGCCGGGCACAGATACGCAGTATTTT; cdr3_aa: CASSLAIAGGPGTDTQYF
cdr3_length: 15; d_call: TRBD2; j_call: TRBJ2-2; v_call: TRBV13; cdr3_nt: TGTGCCAGCAGCTTAGGACTAGCGGGGGCCGGGGAGCTGTTTTTT; cdr3_aa: CASSLGLAGAGELFF
cdr3_length: 16; d_call: TRBD1; j_call: TRBJ2-5; v_call: TRBV7-9; cdr3_nt: TGTGCCAGCAGCTCGTCTGACAGGGGCGAGCCAGAGACCCAGTACTTC; cdr3_aa: CASSSSDRGEPETQYF
cdr3_length: 14; d_call: TRBD2; j_call: TRBJ2-5; v_call: TRBV5-1; cdr3_nt: TGCGCCAGCAGTATCTGGGGGGGCCAAGAGACCCAGTACTTC; cdr3_aa: CASSIWGGQETQYF
cdr3_length: 14; d_call: -; j_call: TRBJ2-7; v_call: TRBV6-1; cdr3_nt: TGTGCCAGCAGTGAAGCAGGGGAAGTCTACGAGCAGTACTTC; cdr3_aa: CASSEAGEVYEQYF
cdr3_length: 15; d_call: TRBD1; j_call: TRBJ1-6; v_call: TRBV7-2; cdr3_nt: TGTGCCAGCACCCCTACCACAGGGGGCTTTTCACCCCTCCACTTT; cdr3_aa: CASTPTTGGFSPLHF